This passage covers 8 T cell receptor beta chains from one sample sequenced in a study of T-cell memory formation after mild COVID-19. TCRdb reanalysed the 5' RACE reads using MiXCR and keeps one entry per CDR3 protein. The sample has about 180,000 distinct CDR3 sequences; 16% are singletons. Sequenced material: PBMCs or a T cell subset sorted from them (not recorded which). The receptors stem from an adult woman who had mild COVID-19 (a few samples of this study predate the infection). Cell type and time point are not known.

With regard to this clonotype: A much larger clone sits a single nucleotide away, making a read error possible. This chain connects TRBV9 to TRBJ2-7; TRBD1 is a possible D gene (5 bases). The CDR3 totals 13 residues. Germline CDR1 is SGDLS and CDR2 is YYNGEE. Trimming cost V 6 bases and J 4 bases, with 14 bases left between them. CDR3 sequence reads: CASIANSGYEQYF. The CDR3 DNA sequence: TGTGCCAGCATCGCCAATTCAGGGTACGAGCAGTACTTC.

This clonotype was picked up a small number of times. This rearrangement joins TRBV11-2 to TRBJ2-5; maybe TRBD2 (5 bases). Germline CDR1 is SGHAT and CDR2 is FQNNGV. The CDR3 length is 20 residues. V was pared by 1 base and J by 0 bases, with 24 bases between. CDR3 in DNA: TGTGCCAGCAGCTTAGGATCCCTGGGAATCGGACTGATGTACCAAGAGACCCAGTACTTC. Its protein is CASSLGSLGIGLMYQETQYF.

This clonotype came up many times. The chain has TRBV5-5 and TRBJ1-3, with D perhaps matching TRBD1 (5 bases). The germline V gene has CDR1 SGHKS and CDR2 YYEKEE (reference sequence). Trimming cost V 0 bases and J 6 bases, with 13 bases left between them. This CDR3 is built from 15 residues. This CDR3 is CASSLGVTDKNTIYF. The DNA of the CDR3 is TGTGCCAGCAGCTTGGGTGTGACGGACAAAAACACCATATATTTT.

There are a few counts of this clonotype. CDR3 loop: CTETQGFVGNTEAFF. DNA for the CDR3: TGCACCGAAACACAGGGGTTCGTGGGGAACACTGAAGCTTTCTTT. This rearrangement joins TRBV29-1 to TRBJ1-1; TRBD1 aligns across 7 bases. The CDR3 has 15 amino acids. Germline V gene data show CDR1 as SQVTM and CDR2 as ANQGSEA.

This clonotype has only a few counts. V is TRBV5-1 and J is TRBJ2-7; D is perhaps TRBD2 (5 bases). The CDR3 contains 14 residues. V was shortened by 4 bases and J by 2 bases, with 13 bases between the two germline ends. Germline V CDR1 and CDR2: SGHRS, YFSETQ. CDR3 residues: CASSTATGTYEQYF. CDR3 in DNA: TGCGCCAGCAGCACGGCGACGGGGACCTACGAGCAGTACTTC.

Ten or more counts support this clonotype. This rearrangement joins TRBV5-1 to TRBJ1-4; D is ambiguous. Germline-derived CDR1 and CDR2 are SGHRS and YFSETQ. V gave up 4 bases and J gave up 7 bases, with 14 bases separating them. The CDR3 is 14 residues long. CDR3 region: CASSRPEQSEKLFF. In DNA form, the CDR3 reads TGCGCCAGCAGCCGTCCCGAGCAGAGTGAAAAACTGTTTTTT.

V usage is TRBV7-7 and J usage is TRBJ2-3, with D uncertain. The CDR3 totals 13 residues. The V end lost 5 bases, the J end lost 2 bases, and 8 bases lay between the germline ends. The germline V gene has CDR1 SSHAT and CDR2 FNYEAQ (reference sequence). The DNA for the CDR3 is TGTGCCAGCAGCAACGGCCCCACAGATACGCAGTATTTT. Translation gives CASSNGPTDTQYF.

V gene TRBV6-5 combines with J gene TRBJ1-2; D call uncertain. The CDR3 is 13 residues long. Germline loops: CDR1 MNHEY, CDR2 SVGAGI. Trimming removed 2 bases from V and 8 bases from J, with 12 bases in between. CDR3 sequence reads: CASSYAEAGGYTF. The DNA for the CDR3 is TGTGCCAGCAGTTACGCGGAGGCTGGCGGCTACACCTTC.